This T cell receptor (beta chain) emerged from a study of CD8 T cells in ankylosing spondylitis. The germline CDR1 and CDR2 sequences are SGHVS and FNYEAQ. The CDR3 has 15 amino acids. V was clipped by 5 bases and J by 3 bases, with 14 bases between them. This clonotype was detected a few times. Its antigen is not known. Study-wide points: Several highly homologous variants made up a TCR beta motif that seemed to typify ankylosing spondylitis blood.

MiXCR, run by TCRdb on the 5' RACE reads, gives a single entry per CDR3 protein. The sample contains 350,000 or so distinct CDR3 sequences, more than 9% of which appear only once. The receptor was derived from a female donor with ankylosing spondylitis or in good health (not recorded which). The J gene is TRBJ1-5, the V gene TRBV7-6; D is unresolved. The material sequenced was blood, either unsorted or a sorted T cell fraction (not recorded which). CDR3 nucleotide sequence: TGTGCCAGCAGCCGATGGGCAGGAGACAATCAGCCCCAGCATTTT. The encoded protein is CASSRWAGDNQPQHF.